The next 29 T cell receptor beta chains were all read from a single sample in a study of control samples from healthy donors and cancer patients. Profiling relied on immunoSEQ multiplex PCR, and the TCRdb table lists in-frame clones only, not all of them. The sample has 230,000 or so clones, about 94% seen once. The specimen was blood. All receptors come from a man in his forties or fifties in good health.

This sequence joins TRBV19 and TRBJ2-7, with D hard to call. The germline V gene has CDR1 LNHDA and CDR2 SQIVND (reference sequence). CDR3 length equals 15 residues. V shed 1 base and J shed 0 bases, with 10 bases lying between them. The CDR3 sequence is CASSIGGSSSYEQYF. The CDR3 DNA follows: TGTGCCAGTAGTATAGGCGGCTCCAGCTCCTACGAGCAGTACTTC.

The gene calls are TRBV28 and TRBJ1-5; no clear D gene. Germline assignment: CDR1 MDHEN and CDR2 SYDVKM. Trimming removed 2 bases at V and 0 bases at J, with 8 bases between. The CDR3 covers 15 residues. This CDR3 reads CASSLTQTSNQPQHF. The CDR3 coding sequence is TGTGCCAGCAGTTTAACACAAACTAGCAATCAGCCCCAGCATTTT.

This chain joins TRBV5-6 and TRBJ2-3, with TRBD2 as a possible D gene (6 bases). The CDR3 runs 14 residues. Trimming removed 7 bases from V and 1 base from J, with 13 bases in between. Per the germline V gene, CDR1 is SGHDT and CDR2 is YYEEEE. The CDR3 loop is CASLTGVRTDTQYF. The CDR3 nucleotides are TGTGCCAGCCTTACGGGGGTCCGCACAGATACGCAGTATTTT.

This chain joins TRBV18 and TRBJ1-1, with D perhaps matching TRBD1 (5 bases). Trimming pared 0 bases from V and 7 bases from J, leaving 12 bases between. CDR1 is KGHSH, CDR2 LQKENI, per germline. CDR3 length equals 14 residues. The DNA for the CDR3 is TGTGCCAGCTCACCACCCCCGGGGCGGGGTGAAGCTTTCTTT. Encoded protein: CASSPPPGRGEAFF.

J is TRBJ1-5 and V is TRBV20-1, with D possibly matching TRBD1 (5 bases). V shed 3 bases and J shed 6 bases, with 15 bases lying between them. The CDR3 is 14 amino acids. Looked up from germline, CDR1 is DFQATT and CDR2 is SNEGSKA (reference sequence). The CDR3 is CSASRGGGPQPQHF. The DNA for the CDR3 is TGCAGTGCTAGTCGGGGGGGAGGGCCTCAGCCCCAGCATTTT.

The chain has TRBV28 and TRBJ2-6; D remains unclear. Trimming left V 4 bases short and J 2 bases short, with 12 bases between. Germline-derived CDR1 and CDR2 are MDHEN and SYDVKM. The CDR3 consists of 16 residues. The chain's CDR3 is CASSSKSLPGANVLTF. CDR3 nucleotides: TGTGCCAGCAGTTCAAAAAGTCTCCCTGGGGCCAACGTCCTGACTTTC.

The chain uses TRBV5-5 and TRBJ1-1; 8 bases are shared with TRBD1. V was clipped by 4 bases and J by 2 bases; unmatched bases: 4. There are 14 residues in the CDR3. Germline V gene lookup returns CDR1 SGHKS and CDR2 YYEKEE (reference sequence). The CDR3 DNA reads TGTGCCAGCAGCCAACAGGGGGTCAACACTGAAGCTTTCTTT. Its protein product is CASSQQGVNTEAFF.

The V and J genes are TRBV27 and TRBJ1-1, with 8 nucleotides matching TRBD1. V shed 6 bases, J shed 4 bases, and the junction held 4 bases outside the gene matches. Germline CDR1 is MNHEY and CDR2 is SMNVEV (reference sequence). This CDR3 region has 13 residues. DNA for the CDR3: TGTGCCAGCAGGCGACAGGGGTCCACTGAAGCTTTCTTT. Its translation: CASRRQGSTEAFF.

The gene calls are TRBV12-5 and TRBJ2-7; D is unclear. Germline lookup yields CDR1 LGHNT and CDR2 FRNRAP. V shed 5 bases and J shed 5 bases, with 13 bases lying between them. This CDR3 contains 13 residues. CDR3 sequence: CASGPEGSHEQYF. CDR3 nucleotide sequence: TGTGCTAGTGGTCCCGAAGGATCCCACGAGCAGTACTTC.

The genes are TRBV5-1 and TRBJ1-6, with D uncertain. Germline CDR1 is SGHRS and CDR2 is YFSETQ. Trimming removed 0 bases at V and 10 bases at J, with 8 bases between. The CDR3 runs 13 residues. The CDR3 bases are TGCGCCAGCAGCTTGGACGGGAACTCACCCCTCCACTTT. It encodes CASSLDGNSPLHF.

The V and J genes are TRBV6-6 and TRBJ2-1, with 8 bases fitting TRBD1. J was trimmed by 6 bases and V by 4 bases; bases with no gene match: 8. Per germline, CDR1 MNHNY and CDR2 SVGAGI (reference sequence). The CDR3 is 15 residues long. CDR3 in amino acids: CASSFQGAFPNEQFF. The CDR3 coding sequence is TGTGCCAGCAGTTTTCAGGGGGCGTTCCCCAATGAGCAGTTCTTC.

The CDR3 DNA is TGTGCCTGGGATTGGGGGACGCCTAGCACAGATACGCAGTATTTT. Translation gives CAWDWGTPSTDTQYF. The chain employs TRBV30 and TRBJ2-3; D may correspond to TRBD1 or TRBD2 (5 bases each). From germline, CDR1 is GTSNPN and CDR2 SVGIG (reference sequence). The CDR3 has 15 residues. Trimming cost V 5 bases and J 0 bases, with 15 bases left between them.

A note on this clone: The sample contains more than one DNA sequence encoding this CDR3. V is TRBV6-5 and J is TRBJ2-6; D uncertain. The CDR3 is 14 residues long. CDR1 MNHEY and CDR2 SVGAGI come from the germline V gene. V was trimmed by 4 bases and J by 1 base, leaving 5 bases between them. CDR3 amino acids: CASSSLSGANVLTF. The CDR3 bases are TGTGCCAGCAGTTCTCTGTCTGGGGCCAACGTCCTGACTTTC.

The chain combines TRBV28 with TRBJ2-5; D remains unclear. The V end lost 5 bases, the J end lost 0 bases, and 7 bases lay between the germline ends. This CDR3 comprises 13 residues. The germline V gene has CDR1 MDHEN and CDR2 SYDVKM. The DNA of the CDR3 is TGTGCCAGCAGTATCCGGTACCAAGAGACCCAGTACTTC. This translates into CASSIRYQETQYF.

This clone was counted a few times. V is TRBV30 and J is TRBJ1-2; 11 bases match TRBD1. The CDR3 length is 13 residues. V trimming: 8 bases; J trimming: 2 bases; junction bases outside the gene matches: 4. Germline CDR1 reads GTSNPN; CDR2 reads SVGIG (reference sequence). The CDR3 loop reads CAGGQGANYGYTF. The CDR3 coding sequence is TGTGCCGGCGGACAGGGGGCGAACTATGGCTACACCTTC.

V gene TRBV19 combines with J gene TRBJ1-6, with 9 bases aligning to TRBD1. The CDR3 totals 17 residues. V was pared by 4 bases and J by 8 bases, with 12 bases of the junction left unmatched. CDR1 and CDR2 from the germline V gene are LNHDA and SQIVND (reference sequence). The CDR3: CASSTPRGGQGHSPLHF. CDR3 nucleotide sequence: TGTGCCAGTAGTACCCCTCGGGGTGGACAGGGGCATTCACCCCTCCACTTT.

The chain employs TRBV29-1 and TRBJ1-1; D unclear. CDR1 SQVTM and CDR2 ANQGSEA come from the germline V gene. The V end was cut by 2 bases, the J end by 1 base, with 5 bases between. The CDR3 has 12 residues. The CDR3: CSVERQNTEAFF. CDR3 sequence (DNA): TGCAGCGTTGAACGGCAGAACACTGAAGCTTTCTTT.

The chain joins TRBV5-5 to TRBJ1-1; D call uncertain. Germline CDR1 SGHKS, CDR2 YYEKEE (reference sequence). V was cut by 4 bases and J by 2 bases, with 9 bases left in between. The CDR3 is made up of 13 amino acids. The CDR3 sequence is CASSIAGNTEAFF. In nucleotides, the CDR3 is TGTGCCAGCAGCATAGCAGGAAACACTGAAGCTTTCTTT. The full variable domain, with the rest looked up from reference TRBV5-5 and TRBJ1-1, is DAGVTQSPTHLIKTRGQQVTLRCSPISGHKSVSWYQQVLGQGPQFIFQYYEKEERGRGNFPDRFSARQFPNYSSELNVNALLLGDSALYLCASSIAGNTEAFFGQGTRLTVV.

The chain is built from TRBV11-2 and TRBJ2-7; 12 bases line up with TRBD2. V was clipped by 3 bases and J by 2 bases; unmatched bases: 5. CDR1 and CDR2 (germline): SGHAT, FQNNGV. CDR3 length: 16 residues. CDR3 protein: CASSFTSGGITYEQYF. The CDR3 DNA is TGTGCCAGCAGCTTTACTAGCGGGGGGATTACCTACGAGCAGTACTTC.

The chain carries TRBV12-3 or TRBV12-4 and TRBJ2-7, with a weak D call TRBD1 (6 bases). The CDR3 sequence is 13 residues long. The V end was cut by 5 bases, the J end by 3 bases, with 11 bases between. CDR3 protein: CASSPRGGYEQYF. The CDR3, as DNA: TGTGCCAGCAGTCCCAGGGGCGGCTACGAGCAGTACTTC.

The chain uses TRBV27 and TRBJ1-5, with unresolved D. Trimming left V 6 bases short and J 0 bases short, with 12 bases between. Germline CDR1 is MNHEY and CDR2 is SMNVEV (reference sequence). CDR3 length: 15 residues. The CDR3 sequence: CASSPVGDSNQPQHF. In nucleotides, the CDR3 is TGTGCCAGCAGCCCGGTCGGGGATAGCAATCAGCCCCAGCATTTT.

This chain connects TRBV19 to TRBJ1-1, with D possibly TRBD1 on 6 matching bases. Germline CDR1 and CDR2: LNHDA and SQIVND (reference sequence). Deletions cut 5 bases from V and 1 base from J, with 14 bases between. The CDR3 extends over 15 amino acids. The CDR3, as DNA: TGTGCCAGTAGTTCTGGGACATATTGGAACACTGAAGCTTTCTTT. Protein product: CASSSGTYWNTEAFF.

The CDR3 sequence is CASSARGKGPQHF. The CDR3 bases are TGTGCCAGTAGTGCCCGGGGGAAGGGGCCCCAGCATTTT. The chain carries TRBV19 and TRBJ1-5, with a possible D match to TRBD1 (5 bases). Germline V gene sequence: CDR1 LNHDA, CDR2 SQIVND (reference sequence). The length of the CDR3 is 13 residues. The V end lost 5 bases, the J end lost 9 bases, and 14 bases lay between the germline ends.

The rearrangement uses TRBV4-1 and TRBJ1-5; 12 nucleotides match TRBD1. This CDR3 region has 15 residues. In germline, CDR1 is MGHRA, CDR2 YSYEKL. V shed 1 base and J 9 bases; nucleotides not matched to a gene: 4. The CDR3 loop is CASSQGGTGGSPQHF. The CDR3, as DNA: TGCGCCAGCAGCCAAGGAGGGACAGGGGGCTCGCCCCAGCATTTT.

The chain uses TRBV9 and TRBJ1-4; 11 positions match TRBD1. CDR3 size: 15 residues. J lost 8 bases, V lost 4 bases, and 7 bases had no gene match. CDR1 is SGDLS, CDR2 YYNGEE, per germline. CDR3 amino acids: CASSPFGQGAEKLFF. The DNA for the CDR3 is TGTGCCAGCAGCCCATTCGGACAGGGGGCCGAAAAACTGTTTTTT.

The CDR3 loop reads CASRREGWRNTEAFF. DNA of the CDR3: TGTGCCAGTAGACGAGAGGGGTGGAGGAACACTGAAGCTTTCTTT. This chain joins TRBV19 and TRBJ1-1, with D maybe TRBD1 (5 bases). V dropped 6 bases and J dropped 1 base, with 15 bases sitting between them. Germline V gives CDR1 LNHDA, CDR2 SQIVND (reference sequence). The CDR3 is 15 amino acids.

V usage is TRBV12-3 or TRBV12-4 and J usage is TRBJ2-3; D is perhaps TRBD2 (5 bases). The CDR3 runs 12 residues. V lost 5 bases and J 5 bases, leaving 8 bases between the germline ends. CDR3 sequence: CASSQTRDTQYF. CDR3 DNA sequence: TGTGCCAGCAGTCAAACTAGAGATACGCAGTATTTT.

The gene calls are TRBV5-4 and TRBJ2-1, with TRBD2 as a possible D gene (6 bases). V lost 1 base, J lost 7 bases, and 15 bases lay in between. Germline lookup yields CDR1 SGHNT and CDR2 YYREEE (reference sequence). The length of the CDR3 is 15 residues. The CDR3 DNA reads TGTGCCAGCAGCTTGAACAAAGGCGGGGCGAATGAGCAGTTCTTC. It yields the protein CASSLNKGGANEQFF.

The chain links TRBV5-1 to TRBJ2-7, with a tentative D call TRBD1 (5 bases). The germline gives CDR1 SGHRS, CDR2 YFSETQ. V shed 0 bases and J shed 2 bases, with 15 bases lying between them. The CDR3 covers 16 residues. CDR3 protein: CASSLVRGQNPYEQYF. CDR3 DNA: TGCGCCAGCAGCTTGGTAAGGGGCCAGAACCCCTACGAGCAGTACTTC.